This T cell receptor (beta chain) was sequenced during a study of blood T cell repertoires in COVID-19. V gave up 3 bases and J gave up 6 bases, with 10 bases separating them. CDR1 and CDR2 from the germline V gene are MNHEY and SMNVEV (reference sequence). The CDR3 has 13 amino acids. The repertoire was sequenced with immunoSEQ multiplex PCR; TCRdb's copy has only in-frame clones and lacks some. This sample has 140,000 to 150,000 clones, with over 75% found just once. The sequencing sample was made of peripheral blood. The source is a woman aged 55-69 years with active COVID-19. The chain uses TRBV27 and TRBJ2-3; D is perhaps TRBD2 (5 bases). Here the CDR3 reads CASSFGSGDTQYF. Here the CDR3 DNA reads TGTGCCAGCAGTTTTGGGAGTGGTGATACGCAGTATTTT.